The 10 T cell receptor beta chains listed next were all sequenced from one sample in a study of blood T cell repertoires in COVID-19. The data were produced by immunoSEQ multiplex PCR, yet TCRdb's version contains in-frame clones alone and is incomplete. The sample shows approximately 130,000 clones, about 75% of them seen only once. Source material: peripheral blood. These receptors were obtained from an elderly man with acute or convalescent COVID-19.

This chain uses TRBV15 with TRBJ1-6; a weak D match, TRBD1 (5 bases). The CDR3 totals 14 residues. CDR1 and CDR2 from the germline V gene are LNHNV and YYDKDF (reference sequence). V lost 5 bases and J 9 bases, leaving 14 bases between the germline ends. CDR3 sequence (DNA): TGTGCCACCAGCGCGGCGGGGCTGGGTTCACCCCTCCACTTT. It codes for CATSAAGLGSPLHF.

The chain uses TRBV6-1 and TRBJ1-2, with 8 bases identical to TRBD1. The CDR3 length is 13 residues. V lost 6 bases, J lost 5 bases, and 5 bases stayed unmatched. CDR1 is MNHNS and CDR2 is SASEGT in the germline V gene. As DNA, the CDR3 is TGTGCCAGCAGGGACAGGGTTCGTTATGGCTACACCTTC. It translates to CASRDRVRYGYTF.

The chain carries TRBV4-1 and TRBJ1-2, with 7 bases identical to TRBD1. The V and J ends lost 3 bases and 13 bases, in that order; junction bases with no gene match: 14. The CDR3 is 14 residues long. In germline, CDR1 is MGHRA, CDR2 YSYEKL. The CDR3 sequence: CASSHAGQRGNCTF. As DNA, the CDR3 is TGCGCCAGCAGCCATGCGGGACAGCGAGGTAATTGCACCTTC.

This chain uses TRBV19 with TRBJ2-5; D gene uncertain. The ends were cut back, 4 bases at V and 2 bases at J, with 8 bases in the middle. This CDR3 is 13 amino acids long. Looked up from germline, CDR1 is LNHDA and CDR2 is SQIVND (reference sequence). This chain's CDR3 is CASSNHRQETQYF. DNA of the CDR3: TGTGCCAGTAGTAACCACAGACAAGAGACCCAGTACTTC.

The CDR3 DNA sequence: TGTGCCAGCTCGTTTAGCGGGGGGCCCTGGGATGAGCAGTTCTTC. Protein sequence: CASSFSGGPWDEQFF. The chain uses TRBV6-5 and TRBJ2-1; 10 bases fit TRBD2. Germline V gives CDR1 MNHEY, CDR2 SVGAGI. The J segment lost 8 bases and the V segment lost 8 bases, leaving 12 bases of the junction unmatched. This CDR3 is built from 15 residues.

J is TRBJ2-5 and V is TRBV7-3, with TRBD1 identical over 7 bases. The CDR3 covers 13 residues. The germline V gene encodes CDR1 SGHTA and CDR2 FQGTGA. V lost 5 bases and J lost 8; bases outside the gene matches: 8. The CDR3 DNA reads as TGTGCCAGCAGCCCCGGGACAGCGCAAACCCAGTACTTC. As protein: CASSPGTAQTQYF.

The chain joins TRBV9 to TRBJ2-2; D unresolved. The CDR3 has 14 amino acids. V gave up 0 bases and J gave up 1 base, with 4 bases separating them. CDR1 is SGDLS, CDR2 YYNGEE, per germline. CDR3 nucleotide sequence: TGTGCCAGCAGCGTAGCTGTGAACACCGGGGAGCTGTTTTTT. Its translation: CASSVAVNTGELFF.

The chain couples TRBV29-1 to TRBJ2-2, with 7 bases identical to TRBD1. V trimming: 6 bases; J trimming: 2 bases; junction bases outside the gene matches: 3. Germline V lookup: CDR1 SQVTM, CDR2 ANQGSEA. CDR3 size: 13 residues. Here the CDR3 DNA reads TGCAGCGTCGACAGGGATAACACCGGGGAGCTGTTTTTT. This gives the protein CSVDRDNTGELFF.

This clone was picked up one time. The chain recombines TRBV19 with TRBJ2-1; TRBD2 matches 8 bases. Germline assignment: CDR1 LNHDA and CDR2 SQIVND (reference sequence). This CDR3 contains 16 residues. V lost 6 bases to trimming and J lost 2 bases; unmatched junction nucleotides: 9. The CDR3 DNA sequence: TGTGCCAGTAGCCGCCTAGGCGGGGGGACCTACAATGAGCAGTTCTTC. Protein sequence: CASSRLGGGTYNEQFF.

The chain couples TRBV9 to TRBJ1-3; D call uncertain. Germline V gene data show CDR1 as SGDLS and CDR2 as YYNGEE. The CDR3 is made up of 13 amino acids. V gave up 4 bases and J gave up 0 bases, with 5 bases separating them. CDR3 amino acids: CASSRRSGNTIYF. The DNA for the CDR3 is TGTGCCAGCAGCCGTCGCTCTGGAAACACCATATATTTT. The full variable domain, rest sourced from reference TRBV9 and TRBJ1-3, is DSGVTQTPKHLITATGQRVTLRCSPRSGDLSVYWYQQSLDQGLQFLIQYYNGEERAKGNILERFSAQQFPDLHSELNLSSLELGDSALYFCASSRRSGNTIYFGEGSWLTVV.